The present T cell receptor (beta chain) was sequenced within a study of blood T cell repertoires in COVID-19. The wider study: Samples taken during acute and convalescent COVID-19 were collected in the United States, Italy and Spain. PBMCs, B-cell-depleted T cells, or T cells provided the cDNA or gDNA that made up the material.

Under the authors' procedure: Reference gene primer amplification gave estimated nucleated cell counts. The method was immunoSEQ multiplex PCR; TCRdb's version includes in-frame clones alone and lacks a portion of them. That table is the source of V, J and clone size, and D and trimming were worked out from the DNA. The sample shows roughly 160,000 clones, almost 85% of them seen only once. Germline CDR1 reads LNHDA; CDR2 reads SQIVND (reference sequence). V was clipped by 3 bases and J by 7 bases, with 9 bases between them. There are 13 residues in the CDR3. This chain links TRBV19 with TRBJ1-4; D is ambiguous. The sequence derives from a man aged 18 to 30 with active or convalescent COVID-19. Sequencing used peripheral blood. CDR3: CASSMFRGEKLFF. Written as DNA, the CDR3 is TGTGCCAGTAGTATGTTCCGGGGTGAAAAACTGTTTTTT. Variable domain in full (rest from reference TRBV19 and TRBJ1-4): DGGITQSPKYLFRKEGQNVTLSCEQNLNHDAMYWYRQDPGQGLRLIYYSQIVNDFQKGDIAEGYSVSREKKESFPLTVTSAQKNPTAFYLCASSMFRGEKLFFGSGTQLSVL.